This T cell receptor (beta chain) was recovered during a study of blood T cells in healthy people across ages. Study information: About one barcoded beta molecule was captured per two T cells (by template switching).

Together with a sample-barcoded 5' primer, a J-beta primer mix was included in a second PCR lasting roughly 6 to 12 cycles. Tags on each cDNA molecule came from a template-switch adaptor with 12 random nucleotides. From the 5' RACE reads, TCRdb called clonotypes with MiXCR, one entry per CDR3 protein. The profile shows about 800,000 distinct CDR3 sequences, 25% of them singletons. V shed 0 bases and J shed 2 bases, with 14 bases lying between them. CDR1 LGHNA and CDR2 YSLEER come from the germline V gene. The CDR3 loop spans 17 amino acids. This clonotype turned up a few times. These data also formed part of another study, on T cells of mothers and their children. As reported in that work: For related and unrelated pairs alike, thymic selection shapes TCR recombination output similarly.

This clonotype originated in a boy between 10 and 17 years old in good health. V and J are TRBV4-3 and TRBJ2-1, with D possibly called TRBD1 or TRBD2 (6 bases each). Sequenced input: blood. Here the CDR3 DNA reads TGCGCCAGCAGCCAAGATTCAATAAGGGGGGCCTACAATGAGCAGTTCTTC. Encoded protein: CASSQDSIRGAYNEQFF.